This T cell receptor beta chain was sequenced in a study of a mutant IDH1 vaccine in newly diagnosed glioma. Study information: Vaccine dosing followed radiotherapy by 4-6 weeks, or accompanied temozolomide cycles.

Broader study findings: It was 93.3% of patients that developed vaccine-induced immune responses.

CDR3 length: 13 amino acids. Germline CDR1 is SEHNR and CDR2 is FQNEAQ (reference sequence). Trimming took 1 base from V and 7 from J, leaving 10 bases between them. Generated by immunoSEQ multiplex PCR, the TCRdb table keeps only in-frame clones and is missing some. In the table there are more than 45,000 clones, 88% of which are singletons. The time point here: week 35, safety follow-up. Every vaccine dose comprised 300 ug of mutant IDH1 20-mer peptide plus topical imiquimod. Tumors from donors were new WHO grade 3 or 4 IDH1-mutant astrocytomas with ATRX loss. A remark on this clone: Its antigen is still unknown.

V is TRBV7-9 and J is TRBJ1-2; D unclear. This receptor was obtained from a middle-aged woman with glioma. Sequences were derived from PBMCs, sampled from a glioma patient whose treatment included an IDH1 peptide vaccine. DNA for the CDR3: TGTGCCAGCAGCTTAGTACTCCAAAGTGGCTACACCTTC. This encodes CASSLVLQSGYTF.